This T cell receptor beta chain originates from a study of blood T cell repertoires in COVID-19. Study details: The United States, Italy and Spain provided the acute and convalescent COVID-19 samples. In each case, the material was cDNA or gDNA derived from T cells, B-cell-depleted T cells, or PBMCs.

The repertoire was sequenced with immunoSEQ multiplex PCR; TCRdb's copy has only in-frame clones and lacks some. Among around 300,000 clones listed, around 86% were seen once. The CDR3 has 16 amino acids. Trimming removed 8 bases from V and 0 bases from J, with 18 bases in between. Looked up from germline, CDR1 is SGHRS and CDR2 is YFSETQ. Each participant's cohort was designated according to participant-reported clinical history. Sequencing was carried out using PBMCs or T cells enriched from blood (not recorded which). The receptor comes from a middle-aged woman who had recovered from COVID-19. The rearrangement uses TRBV5-1 and TRBJ1-3; maybe TRBD1 (6 bases). CDR3 sequence (DNA): TGCGCCAGTAGCACCGGGACATCAGACTCTGGAAACACCATATATTTT. Amino acids: CASSTGTSDSGNTIYF.